Listed here are 20 T cell receptor beta chains from one sample, sequenced in a study of CD8 T cells in ankylosing spondylitis. TCRdb fed the 5' RACE reads into MiXCR, producing one record per CDR3 protein. The table has about 270,000 distinct CDR3 sequences, roughly 32% seen once. The sequencing sample was made of blood, either unsorted or a sorted T cell fraction (not recorded which). The source is a male donor with ankylosing spondylitis or in good health (not recorded which).

This clonotype was counted ten times or more. This rearrangement joins TRBV7-2 to TRBJ1-6; D remains unclear. The CDR3 runs 12 residues. Germline assignment: CDR1 SGHTA and CDR2 FQGNSA. V shed 1 base and J shed 16 bases, with 11 bases lying between them. For the CDR3, the DNA is TGTGCCAGCAGCTTAGGAGGCTCGAGTCTCCACTTT. This translates into CASSLGGSSLHF.

The gene calls are TRBV7-2 and TRBJ2-5; TRBD2 agrees at 7 bases. The germline CDR1 and CDR2 sequences are SGHTA and FQGNSA. This CDR3 contains 16 residues. The J segment lost 4 bases and the V segment lost 5 bases, leaving 13 bases of the junction unmatched. CDR3 residues: CASSRLAGPRGETQYF. CDR3 bases: TGTGCCAGCAGCCGATTAGCGGGCCCTAGGGGAGAGACCCAGTACTTC. Looking up the rest from reference TRBV7-2 and TRBJ2-5 gives the full variable domain: GAGVSQSPSNKVTEKGKDVELRCDPISGHTALYWYRQSLGQGLEFLIYFQGNSAPDKSGLPSDRFSAERTGGSVSTLTIQRTQQEDSAVYLCASSRLAGPRGETQYFGPGTRLLVL.

The rearrangement uses TRBV20-1 and TRBJ2-7; D gene ambiguous. The ends were cut back, 6 bases at V and 2 bases at J, with 8 bases in the middle. Germline V gene lookup returns CDR1 DFQATT and CDR2 SNEGSKA (reference sequence). CDR3 length: 11 residues. CDR3 amino acids: CSAKRAYEQYF. In DNA form, the CDR3 reads TGCAGTGCCAAAAGAGCCTACGAGCAGTACTTC.

This clonotype was counted only a few times. V and J are TRBV7-6 and TRBJ2-1; 8 bases agree with TRBD1. V was pared by 5 bases and J by 5 bases, with 5 bases of the junction left unmatched. The CDR3 has 14 residues. Looked up from germline, CDR1 is SGHVS and CDR2 is FNYEAQ. CDR3 coding DNA: TGTGCCAGCAGCACACGGACAGGGAACAATGAGCAGTTCTTC. This gives the protein CASSTRTGNNEQFF.

The V gene is TRBV7-9, the J gene TRBJ2-1; D not certain. The CDR3 is made up of 10 amino acids. In germline, CDR1 is SEHNR, CDR2 FQNEAQ (reference sequence). The ends were cut back, 5 bases at V and 7 bases at J, with 3 bases in the middle. The CDR3 nucleotides are TGTGCCAGCAGCAGGAATGAGCAGTTCTTC. Translation gives CASSRNEQFF.

The table lists this clonotype with a count of one. The rearrangement links TRBV6-1 to TRBJ2-3; 9 nucleotides agree with TRBD1. Germline trimming cut 5 bases from V and 3 bases from J; bases unmatched to any gene: 9. Looked up from germline, CDR1 is MNHNS and CDR2 is SASEGT. CDR3 size: 16 residues. The CDR3 is CASSSGQGRGTDTQYF. CDR3 bases: TGTGCCAGCAGTAGTGGACAGGGGAGAGGTACAGATACGCAGTATTTT.

In this sample, this clonotype turned up a few times. The chain has TRBV29-1 and TRBJ2-7; TRBD2 agrees at 7 bases. CDR1 and CDR2 (germline): SQVTM, ANQGSEA. CDR3 length equals 16 residues. J gave up 5 bases and V 0 bases, and 13 bases lay outside the gene matches. CDR3 coding DNA: TGCAGCGTTGAAGATACGGTGGGGACTACGGGCGACGAGCAGTACTTC. Protein product: CSVEDTVGTTGDEQYF.

This chain joins TRBV9 and TRBJ2-1; TRBD2 agrees at 12 bases. The V gene's germline CDR1 is SGDLS and CDR2 YYNGEE. After removal of 3 bases from V and 4 bases from J, the junction contained 2 bases not matched to a gene. This CDR3 has 15 amino acids. As DNA, the CDR3 is TGTGCCAGCAGCGCTAGCGGGGGGGCGTACAATGAGCAGTTCTTC. It codes for CASSASGGAYNEQFF. Filled out from reference TRBV9 and TRBJ2-1, the complete variable domain reads DSGVTQTPKHLITATGQRVTLRCSPRSGDLSVYWYQQSLDQGLQFLIQYYNGEERAKGNILERFSAQQFPDLHSELNLSSLELGDSALYFCASSASGGAYNEQFFGPGTRLTVL.

This clonotype was counted a few times. The chain recombines TRBV29-1 with TRBJ2-5, with 9 bases that match TRBD1. The CDR3 covers 15 residues. Per the germline V gene, CDR1 is SQVTM and CDR2 is ANQGSEA. V dropped 1 base and J dropped 5; count of bases not matched to a gene: 8. The CDR3 DNA sequence: TGCAGCGTTGAAGGGACAGGGGAGGATGAGGAGACCCAGTACTTC. It translates to CSVEGTGEDEETQYF.

The V call is TRBV5-6, the J call TRBJ1-5; 7 bases align to TRBD1. The CDR3 contains 14 residues. Trimming took 3 bases from V and 7 from J; bases not matched to a gene: 7. Germline CDR1 is SGHDT and CDR2 is YYEEEE. The CDR3 spells CASSWGTVVQPQHF. The DNA of the CDR3 is TGTGCCAGCAGCTGGGGGACAGTCGTCCAGCCCCAGCATTTT.

The chain has TRBV12-3 or TRBV12-4 and TRBJ2-2, with 8 bases lining up with TRBD1. The CDR3 is 14 amino acids. Trimming removed 7 bases from V and 5 bases from J; junction bases left unmatched: 6. This chain's CDR3 is CASMGQALTGELFF. In DNA form, the CDR3 reads TGTGCCAGCATGGGACAGGCCCTAACCGGGGAGCTGTTTTTT.

The V and J genes are TRBV10-3 and TRBJ2-2, with 7 nucleotides matching TRBD1. The junction had 9 bases not matched to a gene; V was cut back by 10 bases and J by 4 bases. This CDR3 has 14 amino acids. Germline CDR1 ENHRY, CDR2 SYGVKD. The CDR3 region has the DNA TGTGCCACCGAGGGGGACAGCCCCACCGGGGAGCTGTTTTTT. Protein sequence: CATEGDSPTGELFF.

Many counts were recorded for this clonotype. The chain combines TRBV20-1 with TRBJ2-7, with 11 nucleotides matching TRBD1. V gave up 6 bases and J gave up 3 bases; unmatched junction bases: 7. CDR1 DFQATT and CDR2 SNEGSKA come from the germline V gene (reference sequence). The CDR3 has 14 amino acids. The chain's CDR3 is CSALGQGVIYEQYF. The CDR3 bases are TGCAGTGCGTTGGGACAGGGGGTTATCTACGAGCAGTACTTC.

The chain couples TRBV4-1 to TRBJ2-1; D tentatively fits TRBD1 or TRBD2 (5 bases each). The V and J ends lost 6 bases and 4 bases respectively, with 13 bases between them. The CDR3 runs 14 residues. Per the germline V gene, CDR1 is MGHRA and CDR2 is YSYEKL. The CDR3 loop is CASRKRGVYNEQFF. The CDR3 nucleotides read TGCGCCAGCAGAAAAAGGGGAGTATACAATGAGCAGTTCTTC.

The chain joins TRBV5-1 to TRBJ2-3, with 8 bases aligning to TRBD2. Per germline, CDR1 SGHRS and CDR2 YFSETQ. Trimming removed 3 bases from V and 0 bases from J; junction bases left unmatched: 3. This CDR3 has 15 residues. The CDR3 sequence: CASSSGTRSTDTQYF. CDR3 in DNA: TGCGCCAGCAGCTCCGGGACTAGAAGCACAGATACGCAGTATTTT.

The chain links TRBV12-3 or TRBV12-4 to TRBJ2-6; tentative D call: TRBD1 (6 bases). The CDR3 is 15 residues long. V was trimmed by 6 bases and J by 2 bases, leaving 11 bases between them. The CDR3 DNA is TGTGCCAGCAGCACAGGGCCAGCTGGGGCCAACGTCCTGACTTTC. Protein: CASSTGPAGANVLTF.

The genes are TRBV20-1 and TRBJ2-4, with a weak D call TRBD2 (6 bases). The CDR3 has 15 residues. V dropped 3 bases and J dropped 1 base, with 13 bases sitting between them. Germline CDR1 DFQATT, CDR2 SNEGSKA (reference sequence). The CDR3 bases are TGCAGTGCTAGCCCCCGGGAGCGGGCCAAAAACATTCAGTACTTC. Residues: CSASPRERAKNIQYF.

This clonotype was detected a few times. This chain links TRBV20-1 with TRBJ1-1; D is unclear. The germline gives CDR1 DFQATT, CDR2 SNEGSKA (reference sequence). V dropped 6 bases and J dropped 2 bases, with 13 bases sitting between them. This CDR3 is 13 amino acids long. This CDR3 is CSATAVGNTEAFF. DNA of the CDR3: TGCAGTGCCACCGCCGTCGGAAACACTGAAGCTTTCTTT.

The chain couples TRBV20-1 to TRBJ1-1; possible D gene TRBD1, 5 bases. Germline V CDR1 and CDR2: DFQATT, SNEGSKA (reference sequence). This CDR3 region has 15 residues. Trimming stripped 3 bases from V and 3 bases from J, with 17 bases between. The DNA for the CDR3 is TGCAGTGCTAGGGATTTGCAGGGTAAAGACACTGAAGCTTTCTTT. Translation gives CSARDLQGKDTEAFF.

The chain links TRBV15 to TRBJ2-1; D call uncertain. The germline V and J ends were trimmed by 0 bases and 9 bases, with 9 bases remaining between them. Germline V gene data show CDR1 as LNHNV and CDR2 as YYDKDF (reference sequence). The CDR3 has 13 amino acids. CDR3 region: CATSRDLKGEQFF. The CDR3 DNA reads TGTGCCACCAGCAGAGATCTCAAGGGTGAGCAGTTCTTC.